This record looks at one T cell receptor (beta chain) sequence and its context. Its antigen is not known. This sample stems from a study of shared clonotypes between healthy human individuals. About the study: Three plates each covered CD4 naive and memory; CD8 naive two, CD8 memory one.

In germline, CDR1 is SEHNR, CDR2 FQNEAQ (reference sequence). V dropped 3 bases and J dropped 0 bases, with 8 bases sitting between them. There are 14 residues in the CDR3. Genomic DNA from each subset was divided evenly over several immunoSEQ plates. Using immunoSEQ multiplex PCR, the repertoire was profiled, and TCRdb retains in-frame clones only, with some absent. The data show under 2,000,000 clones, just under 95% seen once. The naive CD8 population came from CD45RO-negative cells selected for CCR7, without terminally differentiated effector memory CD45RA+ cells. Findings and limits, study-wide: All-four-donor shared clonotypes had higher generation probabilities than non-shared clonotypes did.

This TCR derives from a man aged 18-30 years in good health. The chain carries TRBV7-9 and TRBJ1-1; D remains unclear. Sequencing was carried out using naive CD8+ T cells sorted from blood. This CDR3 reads CASSLGVMNTEAFF. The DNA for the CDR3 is TGTGCCAGCAGCTTGGGTGTTATGAACACTGAAGCTTTCTTT.